The next 21 T cell receptor beta chains were all read from a single sample in a study of T cell responses to AZD1222 COVID-19 vaccine. TCRdb's table, derived via immunoSEQ multiplex PCR, lists solely in-frame clones and lacks some. The table records around 130,000 clones, around nine tenths of them present only once. The sequences come from peripheral blood, collected on day 0 of AZD1222 vaccination. These receptors were taken from an adult in good health.

The sample holds one count of this clone. The chain joins TRBV7-9 to TRBJ2-7; D unclear. Germline CDR1 reads SEHNR; CDR2 reads FQNEAQ (reference sequence). The V and J ends lost 3 bases and 6 bases respectively, with 12 bases between them. This CDR3 has 13 residues. In DNA form, the CDR3 reads TGTGCCAGCAGCTTGCAGGAACGGTCCGAGCAGTACTTC. Residues: CASSLQERSEQYF.

J is TRBJ1-1 and V is TRBV6-5; D not certain. V was shortened by 0 bases and J by 5 bases, with 7 bases between the two germline ends. CDR1 and CDR2 (germline): MNHEY, SVGAGI. This CDR3 has 13 residues. The DNA for the CDR3 is TGTGCCAGCAGTTACTCAATGGGAACTGAAGCTTTCTTT. Its translation is CASSYSMGTEAFF.

The V call is TRBV19, the J call TRBJ1-2, with D uncertain. The CDR3 loop spans 11 amino acids. Germline CDR1 is LNHDA and CDR2 is SQIVND (reference sequence). Trimming took off 3 bases at V and 8 bases at J, with 7 bases between the two ends. For the CDR3, the DNA is TGTGCCAGTAGTATTAGGTCCGGCTACACCTTC. Its protein product is CASSIRSGYTF. Full variable domain (rest looked up from reference TRBV19 and TRBJ1-2): DGGITQSPKYLFRKEGQNVTLSCEQNLNHDAMYWYRQDPGQGLRLIYYSQIVNDFQKGDIAEGYSVSREKKESFPLTVTSAQKNPTAFYLCASSIRSGYTFGSGTRLTVV.

The chain is built from TRBV4-1 and TRBJ2-7; no definite D call. Deletions cut 1 base from V and 0 bases from J, with 16 bases between. The CDR3 has 17 residues. Germline loops: CDR1 MGHRA, CDR2 YSYEKL. The CDR3 DNA is TGCGCCAGCAGCCAAGTTCCCCTTTGGGGTCTCTCCTACGAGCAGTACTTC. Residues: CASSQVPLWGLSYEQYF.

V is TRBV5-5 and J is TRBJ2-3; 7 nucleotides match TRBD1. Trimming took 4 bases from V and 2 from J; bases not matched to a gene: 10. CDR3 length equals 16 residues. Germline V gives CDR1 SGHKS, CDR2 YYEKEE (reference sequence). The CDR3 DNA reads as TGTGCCAGCAGCGGCATTACAGGGGCGCCCACAGATACGCAGTATTTT. Translating gives CASSGITGAPTDTQYF.

The chain is built from TRBV6-5 and TRBJ2-3, with 7 positions matching TRBD2. The V and J ends lost 1 base and 5 bases, in that order; junction bases with no gene match: 9. Germline assignment: CDR1 MNHEY and CDR2 SVGAGI. The length of the CDR3 is 16 residues. The CDR3 DNA reads TGTGCCAGCAGTTACTTCCGGGACCCGGGGGGAGATACGCAGTATTTT. Residues: CASSYFRDPGGDTQYF.

This sequence joins TRBV5-8 and TRBJ2-7; tentative D call: TRBD1 (5 bases). The V end was cut by 0 bases, the J end by 4 bases, with 20 bases between. The CDR3 totals 17 residues. The germline CDR1 and CDR2 sequences are SGHTS and YDEGEE. The CDR3 spells CASSLAVRTRQAYEQYF. DNA of the CDR3: TGTGCCAGCAGCTTGGCGGTCCGGACAAGACAAGCTTACGAGCAGTACTTC.

This clone has a single count. V usage is TRBV11-2 and J usage is TRBJ1-3; no firm D call. Looked up from germline, CDR1 is SGHAT and CDR2 is FQNNGV. The CDR3 loop spans 14 amino acids. With 3 bases removed from V and 1 base from J, the gap between germline ends came to 7 bases. The chain's CDR3 is CASSFVGSGNTIYF. As DNA, the CDR3 is TGTGCCAGCAGCTTTGTAGGGTCTGGAAACACCATATATTTT.

This chain links TRBV19 with TRBJ1-1; tentatively, D is TRBD1 (6 bases). Germline values: CDR1 LNHDA, CDR2 SQIVND (reference sequence). The V and J ends lost 3 bases and 3 bases respectively, with 17 bases between them. CDR3 length: 16 amino acids. As DNA, the CDR3 is TGTGCCAGTAGTATTTACCCAGGGGTCTCGGACACTGAAGCTTTCTTT. As protein: CASSIYPGVSDTEAFF.

The chain uses TRBV6-5 and TRBJ1-4, with 8 bases lining up with TRBD1. This CDR3 spans 14 amino acids. CDR1 and CDR2 from the germline V gene are MNHEY and SVGAGI. V dropped 4 bases and J dropped 8; count of bases not matched to a gene: 6. DNA of the CDR3: TGTGCCAGCAGTTCCGGACAGGGAAACGAAAAACTGTTTTTT. Translated: CASSSGQGNEKLFF.

The V and J genes are TRBV14 and TRBJ1-1; D is unclear. Trimming took off 3 bases at V and 1 base at J, with 6 bases between the two ends. This CDR3 contains 13 residues. Germline CDR1 and CDR2: SGHDN and FVKESK. CDR3 DNA: TGTGCCAGCAGCCAGGGTCGGAACACTGAAGCTTTCTTT. Its protein product is CASSQGRNTEAFF.

The J gene is TRBJ1-2, the V gene TRBV30; no definite D call. This CDR3 region has 15 residues. V shed 4 bases and J shed 2 bases, with 17 bases lying between them. The germline gives CDR1 GTSNPN, CDR2 SVGIG (reference sequence). DNA of the CDR3: TGTGCCTGGATGGGCTCCGACCGGGAAAACTATGGCTACACCTTC. It codes for CAWMGSDRENYGYTF.

The gene calls are TRBV19 and TRBJ1-1, with a weak D call TRBD1 (5 bases). V shed 4 bases and J shed 7 bases, with 13 bases lying between them. There are 13 residues in the CDR3. Germline V gene sequence: CDR1 LNHDA, CDR2 SQIVND (reference sequence). The CDR3, as DNA: TGTGCCAGTAGTAGCCGACAGAGTATTGAAGCTTTCTTT. Protein product: CASSSRQSIEAFF.

The chain combines TRBV18 with TRBJ1-1; TRBD1 might be the D (5 bases). Trimming shortened V by 1 base and J by 8 bases, and 8 bases separated the two germline ends. Looked up from germline, CDR1 is KGHSH and CDR2 is LQKENI. The CDR3 covers 12 residues. The DNA for the CDR3 is TGTGCCAGCTCACCACTGGGGACGGAAGCTTTCTTT. It translates to CASSPLGTEAFF.

The genes are TRBV7-2 and TRBJ1-1, with no clear D. The V gene lost 2 bases and the J gene lost 1 base, with 8 bases spanning the gap. The germline gives CDR1 SGHTA, CDR2 FQGNSA. The CDR3 is made up of 14 amino acids. CDR3 in amino acids: CASSLYEGNTEAFF. CDR3 nucleotide sequence: TGTGCCAGCAGCTTATACGAGGGGAACACTGAAGCTTTCTTT.

This sequence joins TRBV9 and TRBJ2-7; a weak D match, TRBD2 (7 bases). The CDR3 consists of 17 residues. V shed 0 bases and J shed 2 bases, with 18 bases lying between them. Germline loops: CDR1 SGDLS, CDR2 YYNGEE. CDR3 DNA: TGTGCCAGCAGCGTAGGAGGGGGGGGGAGTAGCCCCTACGAGCAGTACTTC. It translates to CASSVGGGGSSPYEQYF.

The chain couples TRBV18 to TRBJ2-7, with 14 bases matching TRBD2. V lost 5 bases, J lost 6 bases, and 6 bases stayed unmatched. CDR1 and CDR2 (germline): KGHSH, LQKENI. The CDR3 length is 15 residues. The CDR3 reads CASSGPGLAGAEQYF. The DNA of the CDR3 is TGTGCCAGCTCAGGTCCGGGACTAGCGGGAGCCGAGCAGTACTTC.

Only one count was recorded for this clone. The genes are TRBV7-9 and TRBJ2-5; D might be TRBD1 or TRBD2, each matching 6 bases. Germline V CDR1 and CDR2: SEHNR, FQNEAQ (reference sequence). The CDR3 sequence is 18 residues long. Trimming left V 7 bases short and J 5 bases short, with 29 bases between. The CDR3 is CASTLRALLAVQGETQYF. The CDR3 DNA reads TGTGCCAGCACCCTGAGGGCCCTCTTAGCGGTCCAGGGGGAGACCCAGTACTTC.

The rearrangement links TRBV4-2 to TRBJ2-7, with TRBD2 matching 10 bases. Germline V gene lookup returns CDR1 LGHNA and CDR2 YNFKEQ. V was clipped by 1 base and J by 7 bases; unmatched bases: 10. The CDR3 covers 16 residues. CDR3 in DNA: TGTGCCAGCAGCCAAGGGACTAGCGGAACCCCCTTTGAGCAGTACTTC. This sequence encodes CASSQGTSGTPFEQYF.

The V and J genes are TRBV29-1 and TRBJ2-7; the D gene is possibly TRBD1 (6 bases). CDR3 length: 15 residues. CDR1 and CDR2 (germline): SQVTM, ANQGSEA. Trimming took off 6 bases at V and 2 bases at J, with 20 bases between the two ends. The CDR3 DNA reads TGCAGCGTCCGCACCCCCAGGGGACACCCCTACGAGCAGTACTTC. Protein product: CSVRTPRGHPYEQYF.

V usage is TRBV19 and J usage is TRBJ2-2, with D unclear. CDR1 is LNHDA, CDR2 SQIVND, per germline (reference sequence). With 8 bases removed from V and 3 bases from J, the gap between germline ends came to 10 bases. The CDR3 spans 13 residues. The CDR3 DNA is TGTGCCAGTCCGTCACCTTACACCGGGGAGCTGTTTTTT. The encoded protein is CASPSPYTGELFF.